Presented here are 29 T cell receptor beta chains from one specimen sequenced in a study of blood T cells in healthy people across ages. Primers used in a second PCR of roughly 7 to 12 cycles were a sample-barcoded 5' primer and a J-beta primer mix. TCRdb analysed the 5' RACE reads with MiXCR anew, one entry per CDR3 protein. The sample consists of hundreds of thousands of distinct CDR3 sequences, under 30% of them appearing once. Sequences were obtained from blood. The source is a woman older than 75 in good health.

CDR3 coding DNA: TGCAGTGCTAGACTAACGGACATCTCGGGGCATGGCTACACCTTC. Its translation: CSARLTDISGHGYTF. The chain couples TRBV20-1 to TRBJ1-2; D might be TRBD1 (5 bases). This CDR3 region has 15 residues. The V gene's germline CDR1 is DFQATT and CDR2 SNEGSKA (reference sequence). V was trimmed by 2 bases and J by 6 bases, leaving 19 bases between them.

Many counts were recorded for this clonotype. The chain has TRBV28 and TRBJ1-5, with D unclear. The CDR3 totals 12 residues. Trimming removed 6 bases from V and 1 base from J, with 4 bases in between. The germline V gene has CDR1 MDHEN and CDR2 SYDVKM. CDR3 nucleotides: TGTGCCAGCAGACAAAGCAATCAGCCCCAGCATTTT. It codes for CASRQSNQPQHF.

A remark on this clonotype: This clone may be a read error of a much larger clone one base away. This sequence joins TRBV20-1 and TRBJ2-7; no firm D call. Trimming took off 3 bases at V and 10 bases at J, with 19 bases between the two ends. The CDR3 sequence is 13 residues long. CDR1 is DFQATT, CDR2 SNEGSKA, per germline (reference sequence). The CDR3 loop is CSASPYYQEPQYF. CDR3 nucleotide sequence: TGCAGTGCTAGTCCTTATTACCAAGAGCCCCAGTACTTC.

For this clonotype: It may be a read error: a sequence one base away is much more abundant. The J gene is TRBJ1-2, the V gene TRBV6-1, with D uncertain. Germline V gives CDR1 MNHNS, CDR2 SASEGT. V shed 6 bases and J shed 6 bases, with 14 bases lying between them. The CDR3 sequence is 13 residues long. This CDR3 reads CASRRWGTDGYTF. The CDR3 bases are TGTGCCAGCAGGCGATGGGGAACGGATGGCTACACCTTC.

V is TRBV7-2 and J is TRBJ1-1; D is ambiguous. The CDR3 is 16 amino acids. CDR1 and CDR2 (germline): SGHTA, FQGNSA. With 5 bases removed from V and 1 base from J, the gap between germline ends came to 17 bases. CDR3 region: CASSPDVGIGNTEAFF. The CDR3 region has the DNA TGTGCCAGCAGCCCTGATGTGGGGATAGGGAACACTGAAGCTTTCTTT.

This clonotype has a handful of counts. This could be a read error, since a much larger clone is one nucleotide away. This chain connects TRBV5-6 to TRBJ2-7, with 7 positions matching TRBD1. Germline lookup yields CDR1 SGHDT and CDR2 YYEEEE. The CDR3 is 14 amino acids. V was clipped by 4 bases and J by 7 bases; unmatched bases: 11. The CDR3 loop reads CASSHDRVGNEQYF. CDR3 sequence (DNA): TGTGCCAGCAGCCATGACAGGGTGGGGAATGAGCAGTACTTC. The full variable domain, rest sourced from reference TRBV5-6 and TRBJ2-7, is DAGVTQSPTHLIKTRGQQVTLRCSPKSGHDTVSWYQQALGQGPQFIFQYYEEEERQRGNFPDRFSGHQFPNYSSELNVNALLLGDSALYLCASSHDRVGNEQYFGPGTRLTVT.

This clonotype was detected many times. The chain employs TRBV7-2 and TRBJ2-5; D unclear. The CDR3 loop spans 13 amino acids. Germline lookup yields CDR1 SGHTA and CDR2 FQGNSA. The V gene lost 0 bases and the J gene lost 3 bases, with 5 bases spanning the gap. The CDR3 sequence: CASSLAGKETQYF. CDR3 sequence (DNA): TGTGCCAGCAGCTTAGCGGGAAAAGAGACCCAGTACTTC.

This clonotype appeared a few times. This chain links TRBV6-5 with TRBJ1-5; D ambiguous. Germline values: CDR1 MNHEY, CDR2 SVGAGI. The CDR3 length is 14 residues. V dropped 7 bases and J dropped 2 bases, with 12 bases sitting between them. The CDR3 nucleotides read TGTGCCAGCACCCCCGGGCCACGCAATCAGCCCCAGCATTTT. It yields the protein CASTPGPRNQPQHF.

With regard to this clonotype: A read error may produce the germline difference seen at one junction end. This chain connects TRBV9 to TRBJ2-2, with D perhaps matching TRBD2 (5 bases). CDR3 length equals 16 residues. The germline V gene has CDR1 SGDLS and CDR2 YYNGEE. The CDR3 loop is CASTPIPTENTGERFF. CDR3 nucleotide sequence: TGTGCCAGCACCCCTATCCCCACAGAGAACACCGGGGAGCGGTTTTTT.

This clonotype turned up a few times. This CDR3 is CASSYDANTEAFF. CDR3 nucleotide sequence: TGTGCCAGCAGTTATGACGCGAACACTGAAGCTTTCTTT. This rearrangement joins TRBV6-5 to TRBJ1-1; no reliable D call. The germline V and J ends were trimmed by 3 bases and 1 base, with 6 bases remaining between them. The CDR3 consists of 13 residues. Germline loops: CDR1 MNHEY, CDR2 SVGAGI.

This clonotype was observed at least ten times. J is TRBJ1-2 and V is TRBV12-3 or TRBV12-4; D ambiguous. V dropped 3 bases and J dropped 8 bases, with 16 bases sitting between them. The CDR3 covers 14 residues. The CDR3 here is CASSFGRAAIGYTF. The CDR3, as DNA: TGTGCCAGCAGTTTCGGGCGGGCTGCTATCGGCTACACCTTC.

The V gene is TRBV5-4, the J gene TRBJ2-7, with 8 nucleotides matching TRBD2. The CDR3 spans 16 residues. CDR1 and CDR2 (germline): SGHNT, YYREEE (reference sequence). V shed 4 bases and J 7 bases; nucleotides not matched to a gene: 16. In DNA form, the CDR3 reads TGTGCCAGCAGCCTAGGGAGGAGCGGGGGCCTCAATGAGCAGTACTTC. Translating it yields CASSLGRSGGLNEQYF.

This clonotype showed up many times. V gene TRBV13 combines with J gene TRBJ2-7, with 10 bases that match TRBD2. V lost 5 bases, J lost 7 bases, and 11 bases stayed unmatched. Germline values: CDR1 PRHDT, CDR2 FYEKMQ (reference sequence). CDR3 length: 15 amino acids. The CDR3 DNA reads TGTGCCAGCAGCCCCACGAAGCGGGGGGGCGGTGAGCAGTACTTC. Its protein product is CASSPTKRGGGEQYF.

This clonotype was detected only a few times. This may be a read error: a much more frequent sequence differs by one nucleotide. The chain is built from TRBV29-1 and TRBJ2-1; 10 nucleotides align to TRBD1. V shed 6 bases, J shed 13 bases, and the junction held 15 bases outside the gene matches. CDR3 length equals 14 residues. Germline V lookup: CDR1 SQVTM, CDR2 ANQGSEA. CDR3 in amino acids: CSVSPGTGEETQFF. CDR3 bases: TGCAGCGTCAGCCCCGGGACAGGGGAAGAGACCCAGTTCTTC.

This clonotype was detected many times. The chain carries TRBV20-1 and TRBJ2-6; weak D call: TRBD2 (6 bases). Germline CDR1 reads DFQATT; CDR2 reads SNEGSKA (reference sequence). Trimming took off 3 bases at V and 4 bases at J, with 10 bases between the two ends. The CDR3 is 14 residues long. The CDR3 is CSARGGVGANVLTF. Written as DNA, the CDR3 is TGCAGTGCTAGGGGGGGAGTGGGGGCCAACGTCCTGACTTTC.

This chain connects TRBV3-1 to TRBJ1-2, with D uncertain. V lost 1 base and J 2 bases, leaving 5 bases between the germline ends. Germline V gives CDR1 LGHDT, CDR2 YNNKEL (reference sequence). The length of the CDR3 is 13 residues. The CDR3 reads CASSQVGNYGYTF. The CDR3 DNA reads TGTGCCAGCAGCCAAGTGGGGAACTATGGCTACACCTTC.

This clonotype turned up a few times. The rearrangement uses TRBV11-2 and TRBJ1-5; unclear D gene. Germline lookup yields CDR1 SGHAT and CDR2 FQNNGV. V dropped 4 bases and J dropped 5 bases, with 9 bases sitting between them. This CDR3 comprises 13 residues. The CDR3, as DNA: TGTGCCAGCAGCTACACCCCGGATCAGCCCCAGCATTTT. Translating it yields CASSYTPDQPQHF. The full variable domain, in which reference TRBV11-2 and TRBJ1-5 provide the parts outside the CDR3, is EAGVAQSPRYKIIEKRQSVAFWCNPISGHATLYWYQQILGQGPKLLIQFQNNGVVDDSQLPKDRFSAERLKGVDSTLKIQPAKLEDSAVYLCASSYTPDQPQHFGDGTRLSIL.

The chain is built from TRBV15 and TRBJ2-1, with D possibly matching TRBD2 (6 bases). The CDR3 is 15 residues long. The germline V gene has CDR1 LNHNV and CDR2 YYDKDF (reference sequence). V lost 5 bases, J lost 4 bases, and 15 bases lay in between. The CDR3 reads CATSPVAGPYNEQFF. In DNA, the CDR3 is TGTGCCACCAGCCCCGTGGCGGGACCATACAATGAGCAGTTCTTC.

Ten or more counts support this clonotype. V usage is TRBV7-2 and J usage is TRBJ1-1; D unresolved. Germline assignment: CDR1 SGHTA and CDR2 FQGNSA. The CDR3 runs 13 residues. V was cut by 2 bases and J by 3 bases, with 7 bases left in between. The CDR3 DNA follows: TGTGCCAGCAGCTTATCAAGGGACACTGAAGCTTTCTTT. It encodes CASSLSRDTEAFF.

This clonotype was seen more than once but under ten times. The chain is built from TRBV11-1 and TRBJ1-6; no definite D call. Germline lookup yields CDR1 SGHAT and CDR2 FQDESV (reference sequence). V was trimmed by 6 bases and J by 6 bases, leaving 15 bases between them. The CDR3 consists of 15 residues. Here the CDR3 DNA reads TGTGCCAGCAGACTAGCCCGGGATAGTAATTCACCCCTCCACTTT. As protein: CASRLARDSNSPLHF.

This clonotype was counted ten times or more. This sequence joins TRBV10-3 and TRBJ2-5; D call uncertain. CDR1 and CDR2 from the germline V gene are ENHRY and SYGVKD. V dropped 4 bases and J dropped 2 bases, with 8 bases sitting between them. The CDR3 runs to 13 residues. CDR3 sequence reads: CAISGSGQETQYF. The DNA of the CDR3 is TGTGCCATCAGTGGGTCAGGACAAGAGACCCAGTACTTC.

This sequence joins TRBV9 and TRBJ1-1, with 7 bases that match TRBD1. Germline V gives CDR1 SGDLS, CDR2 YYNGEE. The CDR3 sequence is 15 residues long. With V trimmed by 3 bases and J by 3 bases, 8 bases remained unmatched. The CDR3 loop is CASSDQGELYTEAFF. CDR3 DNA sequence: TGTGCCAGCAGCGACCAGGGGGAACTTTACACTGAAGCTTTCTTT.

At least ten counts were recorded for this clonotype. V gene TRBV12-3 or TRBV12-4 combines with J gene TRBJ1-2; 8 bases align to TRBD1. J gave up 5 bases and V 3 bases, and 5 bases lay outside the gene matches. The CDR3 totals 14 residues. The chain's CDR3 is CASSFDRGGYGYTF. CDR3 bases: TGTGCCAGCAGTTTCGACAGGGGAGGGTATGGCTACACCTTC.

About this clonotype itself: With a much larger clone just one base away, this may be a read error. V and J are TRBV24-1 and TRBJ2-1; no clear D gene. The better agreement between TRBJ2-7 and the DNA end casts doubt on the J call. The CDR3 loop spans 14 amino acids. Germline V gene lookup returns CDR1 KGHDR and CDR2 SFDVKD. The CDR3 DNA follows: TGTGCCACCAGCGGGTTAAGCTCCTACAATGAGCAGTACTTC. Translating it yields CATSGLSSYNEQYF.

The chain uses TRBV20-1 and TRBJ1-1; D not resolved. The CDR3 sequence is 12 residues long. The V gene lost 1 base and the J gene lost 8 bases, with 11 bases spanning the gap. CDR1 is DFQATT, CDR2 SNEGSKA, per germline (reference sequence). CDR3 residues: CSARGEFTEAFF. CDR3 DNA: TGCAGTGCTAGAGGAGAATTCACGGAAGCTTTCTTT.

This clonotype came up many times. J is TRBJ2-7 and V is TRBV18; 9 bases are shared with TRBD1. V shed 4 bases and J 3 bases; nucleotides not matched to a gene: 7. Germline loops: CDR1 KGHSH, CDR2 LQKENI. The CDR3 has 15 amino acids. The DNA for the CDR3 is TGTGCCAGCTCACAAGGACAGGGGAGACACTACGAGCAGTACTTC. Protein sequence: CASSQGQGRHYEQYF.

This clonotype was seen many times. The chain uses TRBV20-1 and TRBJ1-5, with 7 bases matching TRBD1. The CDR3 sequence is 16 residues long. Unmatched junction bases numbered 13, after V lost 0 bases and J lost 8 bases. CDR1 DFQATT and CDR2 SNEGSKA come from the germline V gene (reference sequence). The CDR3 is CSARDSEGAPGKPQHF. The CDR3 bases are TGCAGTGCTAGAGATTCCGAGGGGGCCCCGGGAAAGCCCCAGCATTTT.

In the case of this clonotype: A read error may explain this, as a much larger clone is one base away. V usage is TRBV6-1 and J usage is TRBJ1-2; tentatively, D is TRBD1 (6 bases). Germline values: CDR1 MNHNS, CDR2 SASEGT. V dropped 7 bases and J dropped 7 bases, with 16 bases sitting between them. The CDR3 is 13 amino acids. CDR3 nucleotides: TGTGCCAGCATCCCAGGGGCCGGCTGTGGCTACACCTTC. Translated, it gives CASIPGAGCGYTF.

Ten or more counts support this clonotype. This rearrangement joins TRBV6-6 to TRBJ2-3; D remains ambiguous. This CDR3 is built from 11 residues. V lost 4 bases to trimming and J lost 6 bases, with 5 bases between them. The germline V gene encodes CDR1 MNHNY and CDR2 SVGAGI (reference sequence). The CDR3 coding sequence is TGTGCCAGCAGTTCCGTGGATACGCAGTATTTT. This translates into CASSSVDTQYF.